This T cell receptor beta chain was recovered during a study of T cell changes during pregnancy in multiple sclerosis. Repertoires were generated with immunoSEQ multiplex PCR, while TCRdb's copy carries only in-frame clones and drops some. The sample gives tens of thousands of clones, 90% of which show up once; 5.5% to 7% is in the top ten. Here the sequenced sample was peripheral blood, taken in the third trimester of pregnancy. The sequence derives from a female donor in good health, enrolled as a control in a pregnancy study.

DNA for the CDR3: TGCAGCGTTGGAGGGGGTAATTCACCCCTCCACTTT. Amino acids: CSVGGGNSPLHF. The V gene is TRBV29-1, the J gene TRBJ1-6; D may be TRBD1 (6 bases). V was cut by 4 bases and J by 6 bases, with 7 bases left in between. CDR3 length: 12 amino acids. In germline, CDR1 is SQVTM, CDR2 ANQGSEA. Drawing the rest from reference TRBV29-1 and TRBJ1-6, the complete variable domain is SAVISQKPSRDICQRGTSLTIQCQVDSQVTMMFWYRQQPGQSLTLIATANQGSEATYESGFVIDKFPISRPNLTFSTLTVSNMSPEDSSIYLCSVGGGNSPLHFGNGTRLTVT.